This T cell receptor (beta chain) stems from a study of blood T cell repertoires in COVID-19. Looked up from germline, CDR1 is LGHNA and CDR2 is YNFKEQ. V was clipped by 4 bases and J by 2 bases; unmatched bases: 6. The CDR3 contains 17 residues. In the study's own analysis: Scientists estimated how many nucleated cells there were by amplifying reference gene primers. Produced via immunoSEQ multiplex PCR; TCRdb's table is partial and in-frame only. V and J calls plus clone size are reproduced from that table; the DNA served to infer D and trimming. The profile shows some 200,000 clones, approximately 83% of them singletons. Enrollment of patients from Seattle took place during active infection, with longitudinal follow-up.

The clonotype originates from a woman aged 30 to 39 with COVID-19, enrolled during active disease. Sequences were obtained from peripheral blood. The chain combines TRBV4-2 with TRBJ2-1; 12 bases match TRBD2. In DNA, the CDR3 is TGTGCCAGCAGCCCTCGACTAGCGGGAGACCCCTACAATGAGCAGTTCTTC. It codes for CASSPRLAGDPYNEQFF.